This is a list of T cell receptor beta chains from one sample in a study of blood T cells in healthy people across ages. TCRdb used MiXCR to reprocess the 5' RACE reads, holding one entry per CDR3 protein. The sample includes about 1,600,000 distinct CDR3 sequences, about 40% of them seen just once. Material: blood. The origin of the receptors is a woman aged 18-35 years in good health. Both conserved end residues are part of each CDR3. D genes are given only for firm matches. Where a row states a size, it is once, few, many or the class of an expanded clone; other rows omit it.

NA | 17 | TRBD2 | TRBJ2-1 | TRBV6-6 | TGTGCCAGCACCCCCAGGACTAGCGGGAGCTCCTACAATGAGCAGTTCTTC | CASTPRTSGSSYNEQFF
few | 16 | NA | TRBJ2-7 | TRBV6-5 | TGTGCCAGCAGTTACGCCCCCCGGGCGTCTGCTTACGAGCAGTACTTC | CASSYAPRASAYEQYF
NA | 16 | NA | TRBJ2-2 | TRBV12-3/TRBV12-4 | TGTGCCAGCAGTCACCACGGGGGCCAGAACACCGGGGAGCTGTTTTTT | CASSHHGGQNTGELFF
NA | 16 | TRBD1 | TRBJ2-5 | TRBV9 | TGTGCCAGCAGTCCTTCCGGGACAGTACAGGGGGCGACCCAGTACTTC | CASSPSGTVQGATQYF
NA | 13 | TRBD1 | TRBJ2-1 | TRBV2 | TGTGCCAGCACCAACGACAGGGACAATGAGCAGTTCTTC | CASTNDRDNEQFF
few | 14 | NA | TRBJ2-7 | TRBV12-3/TRBV12-4 | TGTGCCAGCGCTCCAGGAGACCGGGGTAGCGAGCAGTACTTC | CASAPGDRGSEQYF
NA | 15 | NA | TRBJ2-5 | TRBV9 | TGTGCCAGCAGCGGCGACCCGGGCCCCGGGGAGACCCAGTACTTC | CASSGDPGPGETQYF
NA | 10 | NA | TRBJ2-5 | TRBV20-1 | TGCAGTGCTATTAAGATAGTGCAGTACTTC | CSAIKIVQYF
NA | 15 | TRBD1 | TRBJ2-7 | TRBV25-1 | TGTGCCAGCAGTCTGGACAGGGTGCCCTCCTACGAGCAGTACTTC | CASSLDRVPSYEQYF
once | 20 | TRBD1 | TRBJ2-2 | TRBV27 | TGTGCCAGTAGTCTTAAGCCCTGGACAGGGGGCGCGTATCTCACCGGGGAGCTGTTTTTT | CASSLKPWTGGAYLTGELFF
NA | 15 | NA | TRBJ2-3 | TRBV3-1 | TGTGCCAGCAGCTCACAGGCGACTAGCACAGATACGCAGTATTTT | CASSSQATSTDTQYF
NA | 16 | TRBD2 | TRBJ2-7 | TRBV7-8 | TGTGCCAGCAGCTCTCTGACTAGCGCCACTCAGTACGAGCAGTACTTC | CASSSLTSATQYEQYF
many | 15 | TRBD1 | TRBJ2-3 | TRBV5-1 | TGTGCCAGCAGTCCGGGACAGGGGAGCACAGATACGCAGTATTTT | CASSPGQGSTDTQYF
NA | 16 | TRBD2 | TRBJ2-7 | TRBV6-2/TRBV6-3 | TGTGCCAGCAGTTACCCTCTGGGGCGGGAGATCGATGAGCAGTACTTC | CASSYPLGREIDEQYF
NA | 14 | NA | TRBJ2-7 | TRBV15 | TGTGCCACCAAGGCCAGAAGGGATTCCTACGAGCAGTACTTC | CATKARRDSYEQYF
NA | 14 | TRBD2 | TRBJ2-1 | TRBV20-1 | TGCAGTGCCATTACTAGCGGGACCTACAATGAGCAGTTCTTC | CSAITSGTYNEQFF
NA | 14 | TRBD2 | TRBJ2-1 | TRBV18 | TGTGCCAGCGGACTAGCGGGGGGGCCGAATGAGCAGTTCTTC | CASGLAGGPNEQFF
NA | 14 | TRBD1 | TRBJ1-6 | TRBV29-1 | TGCAGCGTTCGGACAGGGCAGGAGTGGTCACCCCTCCACTTT | CSVRTGQEWSPLHF
NA | 15 | TRBD1 | TRBJ2-7 | TRBV6-5 | TGTGCCAGCAGCAGGACAGGGGGCTTTGACAATGAGCAGTACTTC | CASSRTGGFDNEQYF
NA | 16 | TRBD1 | TRBJ1-4 | TRBV25-1 | TGTGCCAGCAGTGAATCCCGGGCAGGGGGCATTGAAAAACTGTTTTTT | CASSESRAGGIEKLFF
NA | 16 | TRBD2 | TRBJ2-5 | TRBV7-2 | TGTGCCAGCAGCTCGTCTAGCGGGAGGGGCCAAGAGACCCAGTACTTC | CASSSSSGRGQETQYF
NA | 20 | NA | TRBJ1-6 | TRBV7-6 | TGTGCCAGCAGCTCCACCTGGGCCGAGGCGGGGGCGGTTCCTTCCTCACCCCTCCACTTT | CASSSTWAEAGAVPSSPLHF
NA | 16 | NA | TRBJ2-3 | TRBV12-3/TRBV12-4 | TGTGCCAGCAGACTTGTCCCGGGTCTCGTAACGGATACGCAGTATTTT | CASRLVPGLVTDTQYF
NA | 15 | NA | TRBJ1-1 | TRBV20-1 | TGCAGTGCTAGAGATTGGGGGGGCGCAGGCACTGAAGCTTTCTTT | CSARDWGGAGTEAFF
NA | 12 | NA | TRBJ1-1 | TRBV28 | TGTGCCAGCAGTTTAGTGGCCAAACGGGCTTTCTTT | CASSLVAKRAFF
NA | 15 | NA | TRBJ2-2 | TRBV29-1 | TGCAGCGTTGAGGTCAGGACCGCGAACACCGGGGAGCTGTTTTTT | CSVEVRTANTGELFF
many | 14 | NA | TRBJ2-7 | TRBV7-2 | TGTGCCAGCAGCCGTCTGGGGGCTTCATCCGAGCAGTACTTC | CASSRLGASSEQYF
few | 17 | TRBD2 | TRBJ2-2 | TRBV7-9 | TGTGCCAGCAGCTCCACTAGCGGGGGGACCAACACCGGGGAGCTGTTTTTT | CASSSTSGGTNTGELFF
many | 14 | NA | TRBJ2-7 | TRBV10-3 | TGTGCCATCAGTGAGTCGGACACGATCTACGAGCAGTACTTC | CAISESDTIYEQYF
few | 16 | TRBD2 | TRBJ2-7 | TRBV7-6 | TGTGCCAGCAGCTTAGACATAGCGGGAGCGTCCTACGAGCAGTACTTC | CASSLDIAGASYEQYF
NA | 13 | NA | TRBJ1-2 | TRBV6-1 | TGTGCCAGCAGTGAAATTAGGACGGATGGCTACACCTTC | CASSEIRTDGYTF
NA | 13 | TRBD1 | TRBJ2-1 | TRBV12-3/TRBV12-4 | TGTGCCAGCAGTAGCCGGGACAGGAATGAGCGGTTCTTC | CASSSRDRNERFF
NA | 19 | TRBD2 | TRBJ2-1 | TRBV7-9 | TGTGCCAGCAGCTTAGTGTGGGGTAGCGGGAGAGGGGTTGGCAATGAGCAGTTCTTC | CASSLVWGSGRGVGNEQFF
NA | 15 | NA | TRBJ1-2 | TRBV9 | TGTGCCAGCAGCCTCCGGGACACCTGGAACTATGGCTACACCTTC | CASSLRDTWNYGYTF
few | 14 | NA | TRBJ2-5 | TRBV12-3/TRBV12-4 | TGTGCCAGCAGTTCCGCGGACCCCCAAGAGACCCAGTACTTC | CASSSADPQETQYF
few | 14 | NA | TRBJ1-2 | TRBV10-3 | TGTGCCATCAGTGACCCGTACAGAAACTATGGCTACACCTTC | CAISDPYRNYGYTF
few | 12 | NA | TRBJ2-3 | TRBV10-3 | TGTGCCATCAGTAGCGGTACAGATACGCAGTATTTT | CAISSGTDTQYF
NA | 15 | NA | TRBJ2-7 | TRBV27 | TGTGCCAGCAGAGCCCTCACGTTCAGCTCCTACGAGCAGTACTTC | CASRALTFSSYEQYF
many | 18 | TRBD2 | TRBJ2-7 | TRBV12-3/TRBV12-4 | TGTGCCAGCAGTTTAGACGTTAGCGGGGGGACTATCTCCTACGAGCAGTACTTC | CASSLDVSGGTISYEQYF
few | 14 | NA | TRBJ2-6 | TRBV7-2 | TGTGCCAGCAGCTCCGGTGCTATGGCCAACGTCCTGACTTTC | CASSSGAMANVLTF
few | 15 | TRBD2 | TRBJ2-2 | TRBV28 | TGTGCCAGCAGTTTAATGGGACTAAGCACCGGGGAGCTGTTTTTT | CASSLMGLSTGELFF
few | 14 | NA | TRBJ2-5 | TRBV6-5 | TGTGCCAGCAAGTGGGGGCCAGACCAAGAGACCCAGTACTTC | CASKWGPDQETQYF